Sequencing of this T cell receptor beta chain was carried out in a study of blood T cell repertoires in COVID-19 (dated by TCRdb to 2018 to 2020). Study-level background: Samples from collaborators originated in the United States, Italy and Spain and spanned both the acute and convalescent phases of COVID-19. The samples were drawn from the first 160 participants of the ongoing ImmuneRACE study and from 1,200 or so subjects provided by 6 global collaborators. The sample metadata nearly always contained a de-identified subject ID, COVID-19 status, age in years and sex. The prospective study material was composed of cDNA or gDNA derived from T cells, B-cell-depleted T cells, or PBMCs. Where HLA class I and class II types were available, the types were taken from metadata supplied by the sample provider, not from assay-based typing. The repertoires were released in a freely available public database meant as a resource for research on the immune response to SARS-CoV-2. The dataset comprised deeply sampled blood TCRbeta repertoires from subjects exposed to, actively infected with, or recovered from COVID-19. Study-wide conclusions, independent of this receptor: Clinical and demographic metadata were provided uncurated, with the amount varying by source and participant.

V and J are truncated by 1 base and 5 bases respectively, leaving an intervening sequence of 20 bases. As encoded in the germline V gene, CDR1 is SGHVS while CDR2 is FNYEAQ. The CDR3 starts with the cysteine, ends with the phenylalanine, and has 17 residues. The kept DNA is CDR3 alone, 51 bases in frame from the first base. TCRbeta CDR3 regions were amplified from genomic DNA using the immunoSEQ Assay, a bias-controlled multiplex PCR. The paper's data handling went like this. Within the assay, amplification of reference gene primers was used to estimate how many nucleated cells each sample contained. To quantify the absolute abundance of each unique TCRbeta CDR3 rearrangement, sequence reads were collapsed and filtered. For each sample, productive Simpson clonality was calculated as the square root of Simpson's diversity index across productive rearrangements. TCRdb took this table from immuneACCESS and kept in-frame rearrangements with V and J called. Such tables lack part of the clones; where checked against another copy, unresolved V genes explain under half of the gap, and the rest is unexplained. That table furnishes V, J and clone size, whereas the DNA furnished D and trimming. This sample comprises 45,000 to 70,000 clones, approximately 81% of them detected only once. The ten largest account for around 30% of the sample.

With regard to this clone: There is no known antigen for this receptor. No much larger clone exists at a distance of one base, and base qualities are not known.

Collaborating institutions collected whole blood in K2EDTA tubes following their own protocols. For TCRbeta analysis, collaborator samples were shipped as frozen whole blood, as isolated PBMCs, or as DNA extracted from either sample type. This chain is built from TRBV7-6 and TRBJ2-5; possibly the D gene is TRBD2, per 7 matching bases. The source material was peripheral blood. This TCR derives from a woman of 80 years or more with active or convalescent COVID-19. The DNA sequence is as follows: TGTGCCAGCAGCTTAGTATCTCTGGCGGGGGCCTCGGAGACCCAGTACTTC. The resulting protein is CASSLVSLAGASETQYF.